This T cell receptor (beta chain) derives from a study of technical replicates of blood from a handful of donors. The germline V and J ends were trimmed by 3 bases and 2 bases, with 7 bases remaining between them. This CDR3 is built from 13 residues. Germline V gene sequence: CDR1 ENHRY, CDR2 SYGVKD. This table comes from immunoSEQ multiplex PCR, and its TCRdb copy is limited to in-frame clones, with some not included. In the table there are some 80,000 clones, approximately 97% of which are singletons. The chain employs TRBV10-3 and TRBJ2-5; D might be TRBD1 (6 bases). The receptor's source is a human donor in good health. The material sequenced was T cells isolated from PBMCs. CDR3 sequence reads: CAISDDRQETQYF. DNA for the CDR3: TGTGCCATCAGTGATGACAGGCAAGAGACCCAGTACTTC.